These 13 T cell receptor beta chains were sequenced from one sample in a study of T-cell reconstitution after alpha-beta-depleted transplantation in children. Unique molecular identifiers were incorporated into the prepared TCRbeta library. TCRdb re-analysed the PCR reads in MiXCR, keeping a single row per CDR3 protein. Among about 640,000 distinct CDR3 sequences listed, approximately 15% were seen once. The sample was PBMCs from the stem cell graft donor, taken from the stem cell graft. The source of these receptors is a human donor who donated a stem cell graft to a child with acute myeloid leukemia.

In its sample, this clonotype was seen many times. The rearrangement links TRBV6-5 to TRBJ2-5, with 7 nucleotides matching TRBD2. Trimming removed 3 bases from V and 3 bases from J; junction bases left unmatched: 1. CDR1 and CDR2 (germline): MNHEY, SVGAGI. This CDR3 comprises 13 residues. The CDR3 sequence: CASSYGGEETQYF. The CDR3 nucleotides are TGTGCCAGCAGTTATGGGGGGGAAGAGACCCAGTACTTC.

This clonotype was detected a few times. V gene TRBV20-1 combines with J gene TRBJ2-1; 8 nucleotides align to TRBD1. This CDR3 region has 15 residues. Per the germline V gene, CDR1 is DFQATT and CDR2 is SNEGSKA (reference sequence). After removal of 5 bases from V and 4 bases from J, the junction contained 10 bases not matched to a gene. This CDR3 reads CSAERTGTYYNEQFF. The CDR3 DNA follows: TGCAGTGCTGAAAGGACAGGGACTTATTACAATGAGCAGTTCTTC.

About this clonotype: A read error may be the cause here, since a much bigger clone is one base away. The chain carries TRBV27 and TRBJ2-1; 7 positions agree with TRBD1. This CDR3 has 16 amino acids. From germline, CDR1 is MNHEY and CDR2 SMNVEV (reference sequence). The V and J ends lost 6 bases and 7 bases, in that order; junction bases with no gene match: 15. CDR3 sequence: CASSFEWAGGRNEQFF. CDR3 DNA sequence: TGTGCCAGCAGCTTCGAGTGGGCAGGGGGTAGGAATGAGCAGTTCTTC.

In this sample, this clonotype turned up many times. The chain uses TRBV20-1 and TRBJ1-2; 7 bases align to TRBD1. The CDR3 covers 12 residues. Per the germline V gene, CDR1 is DFQATT and CDR2 is SNEGSKA (reference sequence). V gave up 3 bases and J gave up 8 bases; unmatched junction bases: 6. The CDR3 here is CSASEQGKGYTF. In DNA form, the CDR3 reads TGCAGTGCTAGTGAACAGGGGAAGGGCTACACCTTC.

CDR3 coding DNA: TGTGCCAGCAGCCGAGGGGGAGTGCAGTTCTTC. This sequence encodes CASSRGGVQFF. The chain joins TRBV9 to TRBJ2-1, with D possibly TRBD1 on 6 matching bases. Germline V gene sequence: CDR1 SGDLS, CDR2 YYNGEE. The CDR3 totals 11 residues. V was shortened by 4 bases and J by 12 bases, with 11 bases between the two germline ends. Looking up the rest from reference TRBV9 and TRBJ2-1 gives the full variable domain: DSGVTQTPKHLITATGQRVTLRCSPRSGDLSVYWYQQSLDQGLQFLIQYYNGEERAKGNILERFSAQQFPDLHSELNLSSLELGDSALYFCASSRGGVQFFGPGTRLTVL.

This clonotype was picked up a small number of times. V is TRBV20-1 and J is TRBJ2-2; 8 nucleotides line up with TRBD2. The V and J ends lost 6 bases and 2 bases, in that order; junction bases with no gene match: 8. CDR1 is DFQATT and CDR2 is SNEGSKA in the germline V gene (reference sequence). The CDR3 contains 15 residues. The CDR3 loop is CSATSGGANTGELFF. The CDR3 DNA is TGCAGTGCCACGAGCGGGGGAGCTAACACCGGGGAGCTGTTTTTT.

This chain's CDR3 is CASSRGINTEAFF. In DNA, the CDR3 is TGTGCCAGCAGTCGGGGAATTAACACTGAAGCTTTCTTT. This sequence joins TRBV12-3 or TRBV12-4 and TRBJ1-1; D not certain. Trimming cost V 5 bases and J 2 bases, with 9 bases left between them. The CDR3 totals 13 residues.

In its sample, this clonotype was seen many times. V gene TRBV20-1 combines with J gene TRBJ1-5; perhaps TRBD1 as D (5 bases). V lost 3 bases to trimming and J lost 2 bases, with 14 bases between them. In germline, CDR1 is DFQATT, CDR2 SNEGSKA (reference sequence). This CDR3 comprises 15 residues. CDR3 DNA: TGCAGTGCTAGTTTACGGGGACCGGGCAATCAGCCCCAGCATTTT. Amino acids: CSASLRGPGNQPQHF.

A few counts support this clonotype. In DNA, the CDR3 is TGTGCCAGCAGCTCGCCGCGGGGGAGGTTGAATGAGCAGTTCTTC. This sequence encodes CASSSPRGRLNEQFF. The J gene is TRBJ2-1, the V gene TRBV11-3, with 7 bases lining up with TRBD2. Germline lookup yields CDR1 SGHNT and CDR2 YENEEA. Trimming removed 4 bases from V and 7 bases from J; junction bases left unmatched: 10. This CDR3 spans 15 amino acids. Full variable domain (remainder filled in from reference TRBV11-3 and TRBJ2-1): EAGVVQSPRYKIIEKKQPVAFWCNPISGHNTLYWYLQNLGQGPELLIRYENEEAVDDSQLPKDRFSAERLKGVDSTLKIQPAELGDSAVYLCASSSPRGRLNEQFFGPGTRLTVL.

Remarks on this clonotype: At one end the junction does not follow the germline gene, possibly because of a read error. V gene TRBV27 combines with J gene TRBJ2-5, with D tentatively TRBD1 (5 bases). CDR1 and CDR2 (germline): MNHEY, SMNVEV (reference sequence). CDR3 size: 12 residues. CDR3 nucleotide sequence: TGTGCCAGCAGTTTAACAGGCCGGACCCATTACTTC. Amino acid sequence: CASSLTGRTHYF.

This clonotype showed up just once. The J gene is TRBJ2-7, the V gene TRBV11-3; D is unclear. Trimming took off 0 bases at V and 5 bases at J, with 8 bases between the two ends. The CDR3 is made up of 13 amino acids. Germline V gene lookup returns CDR1 SGHNT and CDR2 YENEEA. CDR3 coding DNA: TGTGCCAGCAGCTTAGATTGGCGGAACGAGCAGTACTTC. This sequence encodes CASSLDWRNEQYF.

This chain links TRBV4-3 with TRBJ2-7; 14 positions match TRBD2. J lost 2 bases, V lost 6 bases, and 6 bases had no gene match. Germline loops: CDR1 LGHNA, CDR2 YSLEER. This CDR3 has 16 amino acids. CDR3 coding DNA: TGCGCCAGCAGTTTGGGACTAGCGGGGGCCACCTACGAGCAGTACTTC. Its translation: CASSLGLAGATYEQYF.

This clonotype has at least ten counts. V is TRBV29-1 and J is TRBJ2-5, with D tentatively TRBD1 (7 bases). Trimming took off 0 bases at V and 3 bases at J, with 14 bases between the two ends. Germline V CDR1 and CDR2: SQVTM, ANQGSEA. The length of the CDR3 is 15 residues. The CDR3 coding sequence is TGCAGCGTTGAAGATACAGGGGAGGAGGAAGAGACCCAGTACTTC. Protein sequence: CSVEDTGEEEETQYF.